By proportion, the clone carrying this T cell receptor (beta chain) is medium-sized. Antigen specificity is unknown. TCRbeta libraries were built with three rounds of nested PCR, modified from ARM-PCR. TCRdb ran MiXCR on the multiplex PCR reads and lists one entry per CDR3 protein. The table has 40,000 to 45,000 distinct CDR3 sequences, 60% seen once; the top ten hold around 45%. No cell sorting was done before RNA was extracted from the tissue. The normal lung tissue was taken more than 3 cm from the tumor edge. The source of the sample is a study of tumor and adjacent non-tumor tissue in lung cancer. CDR3 size: 14 residues. Deletions cut 5 bases from V and 4 bases from J, with 14 bases between. CDR1 is SGHAT, CDR2 FQNNGV, per germline. Overall study results and limits: Tumor tissue had significantly higher TCR diversity than normal lung. Shorter survival was associated with higher TCR diversity in tumors.

Sequencing was performed on distant non-tumor lung tissue. The origin of this receptor is a man aged 50 to 60 with non-small cell lung cancer. J is TRBJ1-1 and V is TRBV11-2, with D uncertain. As DNA, the CDR3 is TGTGCCAGCAGCCCAGGTGGGCCGGGCACTGAAGCTTTCTTT. It specifies CASSPGGPGTEAFF.